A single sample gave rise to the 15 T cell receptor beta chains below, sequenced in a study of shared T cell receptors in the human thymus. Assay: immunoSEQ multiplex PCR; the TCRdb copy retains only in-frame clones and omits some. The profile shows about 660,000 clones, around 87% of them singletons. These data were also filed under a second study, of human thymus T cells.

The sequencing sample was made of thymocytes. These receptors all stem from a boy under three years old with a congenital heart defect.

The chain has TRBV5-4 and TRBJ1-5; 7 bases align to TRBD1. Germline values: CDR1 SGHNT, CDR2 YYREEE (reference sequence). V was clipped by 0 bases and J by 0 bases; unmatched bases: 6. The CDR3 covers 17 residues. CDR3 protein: CASSLGQGFYSNQPQHF. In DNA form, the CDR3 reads TGTGCCAGCAGCTTGGGACAGGGTTTTTATAGCAATCAGCCCCAGCATTTT.

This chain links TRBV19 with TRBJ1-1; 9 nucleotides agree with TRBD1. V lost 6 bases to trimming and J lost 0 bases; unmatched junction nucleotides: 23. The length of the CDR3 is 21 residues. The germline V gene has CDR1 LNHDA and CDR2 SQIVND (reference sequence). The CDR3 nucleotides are TGTGCCAGTAGCACCTCCGGGACAGGGATCCCTCCCCTCAACATGAACACTGAAGCTTTCTTT. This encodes CASSTSGTGIPPLNMNTEAFF.

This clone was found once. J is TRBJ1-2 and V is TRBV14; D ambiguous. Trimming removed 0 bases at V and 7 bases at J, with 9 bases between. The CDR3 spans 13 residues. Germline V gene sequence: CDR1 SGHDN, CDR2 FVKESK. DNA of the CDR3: TGTGCCAGCAGCCAAGATCCAGGATCTGGCTACACCTTC. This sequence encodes CASSQDPGSGYTF.

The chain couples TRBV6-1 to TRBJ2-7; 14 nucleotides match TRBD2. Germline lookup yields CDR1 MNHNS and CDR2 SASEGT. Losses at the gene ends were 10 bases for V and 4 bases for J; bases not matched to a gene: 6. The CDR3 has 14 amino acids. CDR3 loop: CAIQTSGGGYEQYF. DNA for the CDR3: TGTGCCATCCAGACTAGCGGGGGGGGATACGAGCAGTACTTC.

CDR3 loop: CASRPLAGSYEQYF. In nucleotides, the CDR3 is TGTGCCAGCAGGCCGCTAGCGGGGTCCTACGAGCAGTACTTC. The rearrangement links TRBV7-2 to TRBJ2-7; 9 nucleotides match TRBD2. V shed 6 bases and J 1 base; nucleotides not matched to a gene: 4. The germline CDR1 and CDR2 sequences are SGHTA and FQGNSA. This CDR3 has 14 residues.

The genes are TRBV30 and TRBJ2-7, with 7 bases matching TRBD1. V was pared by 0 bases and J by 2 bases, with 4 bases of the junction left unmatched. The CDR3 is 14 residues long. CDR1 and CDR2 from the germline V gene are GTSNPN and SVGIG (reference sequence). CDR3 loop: CAWSVETGPYEQYF. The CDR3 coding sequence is TGTGCCTGGAGTGTAGAGACAGGGCCCTACGAGCAGTACTTC.

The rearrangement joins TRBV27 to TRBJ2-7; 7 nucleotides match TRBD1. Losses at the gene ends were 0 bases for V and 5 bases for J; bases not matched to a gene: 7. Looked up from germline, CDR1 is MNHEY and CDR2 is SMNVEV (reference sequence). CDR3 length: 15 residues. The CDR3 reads CASSLSTGTIDEQYF. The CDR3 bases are TGTGCCAGCAGTTTATCGACAGGGACCATCGACGAGCAGTACTTC.

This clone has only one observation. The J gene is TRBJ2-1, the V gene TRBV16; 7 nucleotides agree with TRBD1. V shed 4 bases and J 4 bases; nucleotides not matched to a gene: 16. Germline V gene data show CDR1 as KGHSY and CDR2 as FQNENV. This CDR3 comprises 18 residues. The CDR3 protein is CASSPQGGAGKKYNEQFF. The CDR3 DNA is TGTGCCAGCAGCCCACAAGGGGGCGCAGGAAAGAAATACAATGAGCAGTTCTTC. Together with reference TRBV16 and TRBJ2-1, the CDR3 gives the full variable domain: GEEVAQTPKHLVRGEGQKAKLYCAPIKGHSYVFWYQQVLKNEFKFLISFQNENVFDETGMPKERFSAKCLPNSPCSLEIQATKLEDSAVYFCASSPQGGAGKKYNEQFFGPGTRLTVL.

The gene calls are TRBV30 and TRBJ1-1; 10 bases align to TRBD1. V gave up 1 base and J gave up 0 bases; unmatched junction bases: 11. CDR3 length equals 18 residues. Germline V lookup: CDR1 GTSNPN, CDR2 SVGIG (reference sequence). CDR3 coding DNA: TGTGCCTGGAGTGAGGGACAGGGGCGGATTCCTATGAACACTGAAGCTTTCTTT. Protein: CAWSEGQGRIPMNTEAFF.

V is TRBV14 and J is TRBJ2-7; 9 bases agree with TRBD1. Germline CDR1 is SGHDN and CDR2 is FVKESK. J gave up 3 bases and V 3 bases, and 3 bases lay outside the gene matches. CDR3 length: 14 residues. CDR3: CASSQKDRGYEQYF. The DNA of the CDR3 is TGTGCCAGCAGCCAGAAGGACAGGGGCTACGAGCAGTACTTC.

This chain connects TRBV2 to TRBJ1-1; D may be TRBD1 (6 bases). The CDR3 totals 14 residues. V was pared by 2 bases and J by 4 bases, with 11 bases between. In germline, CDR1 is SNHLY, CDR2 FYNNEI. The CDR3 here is CASSEWGGLTEAFF. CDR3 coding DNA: TGTGCCAGCAGTGAATGGGGGGGCCTCACTGAAGCTTTCTTT.

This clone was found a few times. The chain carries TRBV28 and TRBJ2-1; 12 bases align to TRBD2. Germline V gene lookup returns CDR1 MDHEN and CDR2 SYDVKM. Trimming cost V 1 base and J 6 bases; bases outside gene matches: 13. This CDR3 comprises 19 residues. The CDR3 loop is CASSLSPSGRGIGFNEQFF. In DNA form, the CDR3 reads TGTGCCAGCAGTTTATCCCCTAGCGGGAGGGGTATTGGGTTCAATGAGCAGTTCTTC.

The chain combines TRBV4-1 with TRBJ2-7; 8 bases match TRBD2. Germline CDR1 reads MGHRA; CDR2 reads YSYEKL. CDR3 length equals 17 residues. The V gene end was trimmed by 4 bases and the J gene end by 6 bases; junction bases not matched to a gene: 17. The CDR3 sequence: CASSPRAREGVPFEQYF. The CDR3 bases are TGCGCCAGCAGCCCCCGGGCCCGGGAGGGAGTCCCCTTCGAGCAGTACTTC.

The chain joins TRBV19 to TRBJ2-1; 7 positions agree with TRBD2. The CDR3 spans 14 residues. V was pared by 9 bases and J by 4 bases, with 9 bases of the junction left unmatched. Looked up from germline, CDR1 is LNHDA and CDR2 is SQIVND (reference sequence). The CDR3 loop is CARPFSGPYNEQFF. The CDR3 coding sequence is TGTGCCAGACCATTTAGCGGGCCTTACAATGAGCAGTTCTTC.

CDR3 residues: CASSPLSRGAFF. CDR3 sequence (DNA): TGTGCCAGCAGCCCCCTCAGTAGGGGAGCTTTCTTT. The chain carries TRBV7-6 and TRBJ1-1; weak D call: TRBD1 (5 bases). Germline CDR1 is SGHVS and CDR2 is FNYEAQ. V lost 5 bases to trimming and J lost 10 bases, with 14 bases between them. The CDR3 sequence is 12 residues long.